The sequence of this TCR beta chain was determined in a study of T cell clonality in common variable immunodeficiency. General study findings and limits: Reportedly, TCR beta sequences from common variable immunodeficiency showed fewer deletions and N-nucleotide insertions. Fewer TCRbeta clones were shared among CVID subjects than controls. Links between repertoire features and CVID complications were heterogeneity-limited.

V trimming: 2 bases; J trimming: 5 bases; junction bases outside the gene matches: 6. Germline CDR1 is SGDLS and CDR2 is YYNGEE. The CDR3 is 15 residues long. Heparinized whole blood, roughly 5 to 9 ml, came from each donor. The protocol was immunoSEQ multiplex PCR, while the TCRdb copy is restricted to in-frame clones and leaves out a portion. The specimen gives 45,000 to 60,000 clones without singletons; the ten biggest hold 5% to 6.5%. In this sample, this clone turned up many times. Its specificity is unknown. With the read ending 3 residues before the CDR3 end, the germline J gene is used to fill in that end.

The V call is TRBV9, the J call TRBJ2-2; 7 positions match TRBD1. Source material: peripheral blood mononuclear cells. The source of this sequence is a person between 18 and 69 years old in good health. The sequenced CDR3 bases are TGTGCCAGCAGCGTTGGGGACAGTCGGACCGGGGAG. This sequence encodes CASSVGDSRTGE. The full CDR3 protein reads CASSVGDSRTGELFF.